A single T cell receptor (beta chain) is shown here with its context. Antigen unknown. Germline CDR1 is MGHRA and CDR2 is YSYEKL. The V and J ends lost 11 bases and 7 bases respectively, with 20 bases between them. This CDR3 has 13 amino acids. Data came from immunoSEQ multiplex PCR; TCRdb stores just in-frame clones and leaves some out. The table lists over 150,000 clones, 86% of them singletons. This specimen belongs to a study of cytomegalovirus exposure and HLA in healthy donors. Findings and caveats of the study: That first-cohort TCR clusters tended to co-occur in the roughly 120 validation repertoires was found in a later analysis.

Among the 110 or so subjects of the validation cohort, separate from the approximately 700-subject first cohort, were the donors. The clonotype was recovered from a woman between 18 and 29 years old in good health and CMV-seronegative. The sample was PBMCs. The chain couples TRBV4-1 to TRBJ1-2, with a weak D call TRBD1 (6 bases). Here the CDR3 reads CAAGGGGQGGYTF. The CDR3 DNA reads TGCGCCGCGGGGGGCGGGGGGCAGGGTGGCTACACCTTC.